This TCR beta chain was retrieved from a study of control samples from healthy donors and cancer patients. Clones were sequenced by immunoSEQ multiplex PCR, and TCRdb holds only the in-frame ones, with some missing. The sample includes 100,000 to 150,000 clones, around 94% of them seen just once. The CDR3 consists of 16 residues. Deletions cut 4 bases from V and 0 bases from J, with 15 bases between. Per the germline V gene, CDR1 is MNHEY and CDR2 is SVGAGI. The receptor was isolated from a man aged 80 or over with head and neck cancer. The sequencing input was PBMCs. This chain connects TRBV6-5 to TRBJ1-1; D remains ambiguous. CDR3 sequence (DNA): TGTGCCAGCAGTTCCCTTTCGGGTCACATGAACACTGAAGCTTTCTTT. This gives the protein CASSSLSGHMNTEAFF.